This T cell receptor (beta chain) came from a study of blood T cells in healthy people across ages. Looking at the study overall: When template switching was applied, about one barcoded beta molecule was captured per two T cells. Study conclusions and caveats: More naive CD4+ cells and higher diversity marked long-lived donors relative to aged donors.

Alongside a J-beta primer mix, a sample-barcoded 5' primer served in a second PCR lasting about 7 to 11 cycles. In TCRdb, the 5' RACE reads were re-called with MiXCR into one record per CDR3 protein. Here the sample spans about 770,000 distinct CDR3 sequences, more than 40% being singletons. This CDR3 is built from 14 residues. Germline V CDR1 and CDR2: MGHRA, YSYEKL. V lost 4 bases to trimming and J lost 7 bases; unmatched junction nucleotides: 2. There are a few counts of this clonotype. Its target is unknown. The TCR was taken from a man aged 55 to 69 in good health. The sequencing input was blood. V gene TRBV4-1 combines with J gene TRBJ1-4; 11 nucleotides agree with TRBD1. CDR3 DNA: TGCGCCAGCAGCCCGGACAGGGGGCTTGAAAAACTGTTTTTT. This gives the protein CASSPDRGLEKLFF.